One sample yielded the 21 T cell receptor beta chains listed below, sequenced in a study of PD-L1 blockade in urothelial cancer. The protocol was immunoSEQ multiplex PCR, while the TCRdb copy is restricted to in-frame clones and leaves out a portion. The sample includes under 30,000 clones, around 88% of them seen just once. Here the sequenced sample was PBMCs, taken around atezolizumab (anti-PD-L1) treatment. The receptors originated from a man aged 50-60 years with urothelial cancer.

The genes are TRBV19 and TRBJ2-3; TRBD1 aligns across 8 bases. Germline CDR1 is LNHDA and CDR2 is SQIVND (reference sequence). This CDR3 spans 20 amino acids. V was clipped by 7 bases and J by 0 bases; unmatched bases: 21. CDR3 in DNA: TGTGCCAGTACGATGAGGTGGGGGACAGGCCAGGTTTCTAGCACAGATACGCAGTATTTT. It encodes CASTMRWGTGQVSSTDTQYF.

The rearrangement links TRBV12-5 to TRBJ2-5; 14 bases line up with TRBD2. Germline values: CDR1 LGHNT, CDR2 FRNRAP. V lost 2 bases to trimming and J lost 5 bases; unmatched junction nucleotides: 7. The CDR3 spans 17 residues. The CDR3: CASGLPRLAGGGETQYF. The CDR3 nucleotides read TGTGCTAGTGGTTTGCCCCGACTAGCGGGGGGGGGCGAGACCCAGTACTTC.

The chain links TRBV6-1 to TRBJ2-7; D is unclear. The CDR3 contains 11 residues. V lost 4 bases and J 7 bases, leaving 8 bases between the germline ends. CDR1 MNHNS and CDR2 SASEGT come from the germline V gene. DNA of the CDR3: TGTGCCAGCAGTGCCTCTAGAGAGCAGTACTTC. Its translation: CASSASREQYF.

V is TRBV15 and J is TRBJ2-2; 8 bases agree with TRBD1. The CDR3 has 16 amino acids. V dropped 0 bases and J dropped 3; count of bases not matched to a gene: 3. Germline V CDR1 and CDR2: LNHNV, YYDKDF (reference sequence). CDR3 sequence: CATSRDPGGHTGELFF. The CDR3 nucleotides are TGTGCCACCAGCAGAGACCCAGGGGGCCACACCGGGGAGCTGTTTTTT.

In DNA, the CDR3 is TGTGCCAGCAGCTTAGTGGCGGGAGATAGGGGCAATGAGCAGTTCTTC. This encodes CASSLVAGDRGNEQFF. V and J are TRBV11-2 and TRBJ2-1; 7 nucleotides align to TRBD2. CDR3 size: 16 residues. J lost 6 bases, V lost 1 base, and 9 bases had no gene match. Germline V gene sequence: CDR1 SGHAT, CDR2 FQNNGV. Full variable domain (outside the CDR3, taken from reference TRBV11-2 and TRBJ2-1): EAGVAQSPRYKIIEKRQSVAFWCNPISGHATLYWYQQILGQGPKLLIQFQNNGVVDDSQLPKDRFSAERLKGVDSTLKIQPAKLEDSAVYLCASSLVAGDRGNEQFFGPGTRLTVL.

This rearrangement joins TRBV7-9 to TRBJ2-3, with 8 bases aligning to TRBD1. Germline V gene data show CDR1 as SEHNR and CDR2 as FQNEAQ (reference sequence). This CDR3 has 13 amino acids. V was pared by 1 base and J by 7 bases, with 1 base of the junction left unmatched. Here the CDR3 DNA reads TGTGCCAGCAGCTTAGGGACAGGGAATACGCAGTATTTT. Protein product: CASSLGTGNTQYF. Looking up the rest from reference TRBV7-9 and TRBJ2-3 gives the full variable domain: DTGVSQNPRHKITKRGQNVTFRCDPISEHNRLYWYRQTLGQGPEFLTYFQNEAQLEKSRLLSDRFSAERPKGSFSTLEIQRTEQGDSAMYLCASSLGTGNTQYFGPGTRLTVL.

V and J are TRBV5-1 and TRBJ1-2, with a weak D call TRBD1 (5 bases). V was shortened by 0 bases and J by 7 bases, with 16 bases between the two germline ends. The V gene's germline CDR1 is SGHRS and CDR2 YFSETQ. The CDR3 is made up of 15 amino acids. CDR3 in DNA: TGCGCCAGCAGCTTGGCGGGGTCCCCCGGGGGTGGCTACACCTTC. Translating it yields CASSLAGSPGGGYTF.

This chain links TRBV27 with TRBJ1-5, with D possibly matching TRBD1 (5 bases). The germline V gene has CDR1 MNHEY and CDR2 SMNVEV (reference sequence). This CDR3 has 15 residues. V lost 3 bases to trimming and J lost 2 bases, with 11 bases between them. This CDR3 is CASSFGGGRNQPQHF. The CDR3 nucleotides read TGTGCCAGCAGTTTTGGGGGGGGACGCAATCAGCCCCAGCATTTT.

The rearrangement uses TRBV9 and TRBJ1-3, with 9 positions matching TRBD1. Germline lookup yields CDR1 SGDLS and CDR2 YYNGEE. The CDR3 consists of 20 residues. Unmatched junction bases numbered 17, after V lost 4 bases and J lost 0 bases. CDR3 sequence (DNA): TGTGCCAGCAGCCCTCCTCGGGACAGGGTGATGGGGATCTCTGGAAACACCATATATTTT. Translation: CASSPPRDRVMGISGNTIYF.

This clone was seen more than once but under ten times. J is TRBJ2-1 and V is TRBV6-1; maybe TRBD1 (7 bases). CDR1 MNHNS and CDR2 SASEGT come from the germline V gene. CDR3 length equals 15 residues. V shed 5 bases and J shed 7 bases, with 18 bases lying between them. CDR3 sequence reads: CASSPHTSGGNEQFF. DNA for the CDR3: TGTGCCAGCAGTCCCCACACCTCAGGGGGGAATGAGCAGTTCTTC.

In regard to this clone: Germline is not matched at one junction end, which may reflect a read error. The chain uses TRBV5-1 and TRBJ2-7; tentatively, D is TRBD1 (5 bases). The CDR3 is made up of 14 amino acids. CDR1 and CDR2 (germline): SGHRS, YFSETQ. DNA for the CDR3: TGCGCCAGCCGCTTGGCAGGGATATCATACGAGCAGTACTTC. This translates into CASRLAGISYEQYF.

This rearrangement joins TRBV9 to TRBJ2-7, with TRBD2 matching over 9 bases. The V segment lost 0 bases and the J segment 3 bases; nucleotides outside the gene matches: 7. The CDR3 loop spans 16 amino acids. Germline V gene lookup returns CDR1 SGDLS and CDR2 YYNGEE. The CDR3 loop is CASSVGPSGDIYEQYF. The CDR3 DNA reads as TGTGCCAGCAGCGTAGGGCCTAGCGGGGACATCTACGAGCAGTACTTC.

The chain couples TRBV28 to TRBJ1-4, with D possibly TRBD1 on 6 matching bases. This CDR3 has 13 amino acids. Germline V gene data show CDR1 as MDHEN and CDR2 as SYDVKM. Trimming took 6 bases from V and 6 from J, leaving 11 bases between them. The CDR3 nucleotides are TGTGCCAGCAGGCAATACAGGGATGAAAAACTGTTTTTT. Amino acids: CASRQYRDEKLFF. Variable domain in full (rest from reference TRBV28 and TRBJ1-4): DVKVTQSSRYLVKRTGEKVFLECVQDMDHENMFWYRQDPGLGLRLIYFSYDVKMKEKGDIPEGYSVSREKKERFSLILESASTNQTSMYLCASRQYRDEKLFFGSGTQLSVL.

The chain couples TRBV19 to TRBJ1-1; 7 nucleotides line up with TRBD1. The CDR3 totals 13 residues. Germline-derived CDR1 and CDR2 are LNHDA and SQIVND (reference sequence). The trim removed 7 bases at V and 0 bases at J, leaving 2 bases unmatched. The CDR3 bases are TGTGCCAGTAAAACAGGGGTGAACACTGAAGCTTTCTTT. It encodes CASKTGVNTEAFF.

The chain carries TRBV7-9 and TRBJ1-4, with 9 bases matching TRBD1. The germline V gene has CDR1 SEHNR and CDR2 FQNEAQ (reference sequence). With 0 bases clipped from V and 0 bases from J, the junction kept 5 bases outside the gene matches. This CDR3 region has 18 residues. The CDR3 spells CASSLAGTGTTTNEKLFF. CDR3 coding DNA: TGTGCCAGCAGCTTAGCTGGGACAGGGACAACAACTAATGAAAAACTGTTTTTT.

V is TRBV13 and J is TRBJ2-5; 8 bases fit TRBD2. V dropped 0 bases and J dropped 4; count of bases not matched to a gene: 1. CDR3 length: 14 amino acids. The germline V gene encodes CDR1 PRHDT and CDR2 FYEKMQ (reference sequence). The CDR3 loop reads CASSLGGGGETQYF. CDR3 nucleotide sequence: TGTGCCAGCAGCTTAGGCGGGGGGGGAGAGACCCAGTACTTC.

This chain uses TRBV30 with TRBJ2-5; 7 positions agree with TRBD2. The CDR3 totals 15 residues. Germline V lookup: CDR1 GTSNPN, CDR2 SVGIG (reference sequence). The trim removed 0 bases at V and 2 bases at J, leaving 6 bases unmatched. CDR3 bases: TGTGCCTGGAGTGTACAAGCGGGGAGACAAGAGACCCAGTACTTC. Translated: CAWSVQAGRQETQYF.

This clone occurred a few times. The chain joins TRBV6-1 to TRBJ2-2, with a weak D call TRBD1 (6 bases). Per germline, CDR1 MNHNS and CDR2 SASEGT. V was trimmed by 8 bases and J by 1 base, leaving 11 bases between them. The CDR3 covers 14 residues. The CDR3 reads CASFKTGNTGELFF. CDR3 nucleotide sequence: TGTGCCAGCTTTAAGACAGGGAACACCGGGGAGCTGTTTTTT.

This chain links TRBV6-4 with TRBJ2-2; TRBD1 might be the D (5 bases). Per germline, CDR1 MRHNA and CDR2 SNTAGT. V dropped 5 bases and J dropped 1 base, with 5 bases sitting between them. This CDR3 spans 13 amino acids. CDR3 residues: CASSQGNTGELFF. In nucleotides, the CDR3 is TGTGCCAGCAGTCAGGGGAACACCGGGGAGCTGTTTTTT.

This chain uses TRBV30 with TRBJ2-6; the D gene is possibly TRBD2 (5 bases). Germline CDR1 and CDR2: GTSNPN and SVGIG (reference sequence). Trimming left V 3 bases short and J 4 bases short, with 13 bases between. This CDR3 spans 15 amino acids. The CDR3 DNA is TGTGCCTGGAGCGGGGAGATGGCCGGGGCCAACGTCCTGACTTTC. The encoded protein is CAWSGEMAGANVLTF.

The chain carries TRBV7-3 and TRBJ2-1; D is undetermined. CDR1 is SGHTA and CDR2 is FQGTGA in the germline V gene. Trimming left V 6 bases short and J 3 bases short, with 12 bases between. The CDR3 has 14 residues. This CDR3 is CASSDLMSYNEQFF. CDR3 DNA: TGTGCCAGCAGTGATTTGATGAGCTACAATGAGCAGTTCTTC. Using reference TRBV7-3 and TRBJ2-1 for the parts outside the CDR3, the full variable domain is GAGVSQTPSNKVTEKGKYVELRCDPISGHTALYWYRQSLGQGPEFLIYFQGTGAADDSGLPNDRFFAVRPEGSVSTLKIQRTERGDSAVYLCASSDLMSYNEQFFGPGTRLTVL.